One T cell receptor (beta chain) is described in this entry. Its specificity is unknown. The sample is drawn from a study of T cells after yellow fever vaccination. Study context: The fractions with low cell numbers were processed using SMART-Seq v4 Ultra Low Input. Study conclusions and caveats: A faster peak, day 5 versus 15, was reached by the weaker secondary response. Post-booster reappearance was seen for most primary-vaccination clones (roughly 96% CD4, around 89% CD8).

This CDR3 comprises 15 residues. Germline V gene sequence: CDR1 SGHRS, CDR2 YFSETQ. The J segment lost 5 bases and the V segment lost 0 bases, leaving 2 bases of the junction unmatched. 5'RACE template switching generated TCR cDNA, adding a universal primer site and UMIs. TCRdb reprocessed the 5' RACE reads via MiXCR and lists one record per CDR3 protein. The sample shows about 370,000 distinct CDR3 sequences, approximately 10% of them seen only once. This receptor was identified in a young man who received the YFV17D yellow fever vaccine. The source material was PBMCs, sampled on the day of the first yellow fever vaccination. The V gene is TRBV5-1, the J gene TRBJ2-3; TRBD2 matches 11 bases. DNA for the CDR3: TGCGCCAGCAGCTTGGCCCTAGCGGGGGGAGATACGCAGTATTTT. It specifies CASSLALAGGDTQYF.